This T cell receptor beta chain was sequenced in a study of vaccination and CD4 T cells after COVID-19. Study findings and constraints: Researchers looked at relatively few convalescent patients and had no early post-infection timepoints. Convalescent patients had a median around 89% of reactive clones appearing only post-vaccination.

The CDR3 consists of 13 residues. Deletions cut 2 bases from V and 0 bases from J, with 3 bases between. CDR1 and CDR2 (germline): MNHNY, SVGAGI (reference sequence). Time point denoted: late sampling 161 to 241 days after vaccination in three convalescent patients. Treatment reported: roughly 11-day PBMC culture with coronavirus spike peptide pools or control peptides (ViraFEST assay). Sequence data for DNA of cultured CD4+ T cells were generated by the Oncomine TCR Beta short-read assay. One entry per CDR3 protein results from TCRdb running MiXCR on the PCR reads. This sample has around 18,000 distinct CDR3 sequences, with just over 50% found just once. Worth noting for this clonotype: The antigen is not known.

The rearrangement joins TRBV6-6 to TRBJ2-3, with D hard to call. The starting material was CD4+ T cells from blood, cultured in vitro, obtained about 7 months after SARS-CoV-2 vaccination. The sequence was obtained from a human donor who had recovered from COVID-19. CDR3 protein: CASSYDSTDTQYF. CDR3 nucleotide sequence: TGTGCCAGCAGTTACGACAGCACAGATACGCAGTATTTT.